The rows below give T cell receptor beta chains drawn from one sample of a study of monozygotic twins with inflammatory bowel disease. TCRdb reanalyzed the 5' RACE reads, giving one entry per CDR3 protein sequence and no DNA. The sample table includes 300,000 to 350,000 distinct CDR3 sequences. Sequencing was carried out using blood. These receptor sequences come from a human donor with ulcerative colitis or Crohn's disease, or a healthy co-twin of an affected twin (not recorded which). Each CDR3 is given with its conserved first and last residue.

j_call: TRBJ1-6; v_call: TRBV7-2; cdr3_aa: CASSSGLDSPLHF
j_call: TRBJ2-3; v_call: TRBV20-1; cdr3_aa: CSASGQRDTQYF
j_call: TRBJ2-4; v_call: TRBV4-1; cdr3_aa: CASSQEGTRRNIQYF
j_call: TRBJ2-1; v_call: TRBV5-1; cdr3_aa: CASSLVGNDYNEQFF
j_call: TRBJ2-7; v_call: TRBV27; cdr3_aa: CASSYGDRNYEQYF
j_call: TRBJ1-1; v_call: TRBV6-5; cdr3_aa: CASSSGYWGGIENTEAFF
j_call: TRBJ2-3; v_call: TRBV5-1; cdr3_aa: CASSLELAGGTDTQYF
j_call: TRBJ2-7; v_call: TRBV5-1; cdr3_aa: CASSTLTGSYEQYF
j_call: TRBJ1-3; v_call: TRBV7-2; cdr3_aa: CASRMTGAGNTIYF
j_call: TRBJ1-1; v_call: TRBV12-3/TRBV12-4; cdr3_aa: CASSWAENTEAFF
j_call: TRBJ2-7; v_call: TRBV12-5; cdr3_aa: CASGPETEQYF
j_call: TRBJ1-4; v_call: TRBV27; cdr3_aa: CASRSSNREWNEKLFF
j_call: TRBJ1-1; v_call: TRBV4-1; cdr3_aa: CASSQVPVGWTEAFF
j_call: TRBJ1-1; v_call: TRBV28; cdr3_aa: CASSFPRRPTAFF